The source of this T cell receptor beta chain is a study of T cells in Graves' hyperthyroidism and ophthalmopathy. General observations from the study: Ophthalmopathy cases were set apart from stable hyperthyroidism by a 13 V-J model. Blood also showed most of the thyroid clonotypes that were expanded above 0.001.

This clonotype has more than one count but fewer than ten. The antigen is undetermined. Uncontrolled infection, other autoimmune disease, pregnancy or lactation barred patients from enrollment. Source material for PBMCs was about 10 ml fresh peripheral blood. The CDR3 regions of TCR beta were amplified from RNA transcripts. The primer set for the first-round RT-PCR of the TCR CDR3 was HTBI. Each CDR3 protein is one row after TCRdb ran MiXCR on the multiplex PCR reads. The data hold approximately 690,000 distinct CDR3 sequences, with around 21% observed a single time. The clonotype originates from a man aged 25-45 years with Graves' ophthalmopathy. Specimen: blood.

The chain's CDR3 is CASRPSREQFF. Here the CDR3 DNA reads TGTGCCAGCAGACCCTCTCGGGAGCAGTTCTTC. The rearrangement joins TRBV2 to TRBJ2-1; D gene uncertain. CDR3 size: 11 residues. From germline, CDR1 is SNHLY and CDR2 FYNNEI. V was clipped by 6 bases and J by 10 bases, with 10 bases between them.